Listed below are T cell receptor beta chains from one sample, sequenced in a study of control samples from healthy donors and cancer patients. Method: immunoSEQ multiplex PCR; TCRdb's copy keeps in-frame clones and lacks some. In the table there are tens of thousands of clones, 91% of which are singletons. The sequenced sample consisted of PBMCs. These receptors were collected from a man in his fifties with lung cancer. Both conserved end residues are part of each CDR3. A D gene is named only where the DNA matches it firmly. A clone size is listed for some rows: how often the clone was seen (once, few, many), or a class if it is expanded.

d_call	v_call	clone_size	j_call	cdr3_nt	cdr3_aa
TRBD2	TRBV19	.	TRBJ2-1	TGTGCCAGTAGGCTCCGGGGGGGGGAATTCTACAATGAGCAGTTCTTC	CASRLRGGEFYNEQFF
TRBD2	TRBV28	few	TRBJ2-7	TGTGCCAGCAGTTTTGGTCGGGGGGACGAGCAGTACTTC	CASSFGRGDEQYF
.	TRBV11-2	.	TRBJ2-1	TGTGCCAGCAGCTTAAGAAATACAGCGAATGAGCAGTTCTTC	CASSLRNTANEQFF
.	TRBV6-1	.	TRBJ1-5	TGTGCCAGCAGTGAAGCTATGGGTCGAGTAGGGAATCAGCCCCAGCATTTT	CASSEAMGRVGNQPQHF
.	TRBV5-1	.	TRBJ1-2	TGCGCCAGCAGCCCCGACACTACTAACTATGGCTACACCTTC	CASSPDTTNYGYTF
TRBD2	TRBV20-1	.	TRBJ2-5	TGCAGTGCTAGGGGGGGGGAGACCCAGTACTTC	CSARGGETQYF
.	TRBV7-2	.	TRBJ1-2	TGTGCCAGCAGCTTCCCCTTTTATGGCTACACCTTC	CASSFPFYGYTF
.	TRBV6-5	.	TRBJ2-7	TGTGCCAGCAGTTACTCAACTCGCGGCTATGAGCAGTACTTC	CASSYSTRGYEQYF
.	TRBV4-3	.	TRBJ2-2	TGCGCCAGCAGCCAAGTTTTGGGCGGGGAGCTGTTTTTT	CASSQVLGGELFF
.	TRBV7-9	.	TRBJ2-1	TGTGCCAGCAGCCAAGCGGGACAGTCAATCTCCTACAATGAGCAGTTCTTC	CASSQAGQSISYNEQFF
TRBD1	TRBV6-2/TRBV6-3	.	TRBJ2-3	TGTGCCAGCAGTTACTCCCAGGGGGCGCCTACGCAGTATTTT	CASSYSQGAPTQYF
.	TRBV29-1	.	TRBJ1-4	TGCAGCGCTGGGACGGGCGGGGAAAAACTGTTTTTT	CSAGTGGEKLFF
.	TRBV19	.	TRBJ2-3	TGTGCCACCCAGACCGGAGATACGCAGTATTTT	CATQTGDTQYF
.	TRBV9	.	TRBJ1-5	TGTGCCAGCAGCAAGGGGAATAGCAATCAGCCCCAGCATTTT	CASSKGNSNQPQHF
.	TRBV15	.	TRBJ1-5	TGTGCCACCAGCAGAGTGAGGGCAGGGGGCAATCAGCCCCAGCATTTT	CATSRVRAGGNQPQHF
.	TRBV28	.	TRBJ1-6	TGTGCCAGCAGTCTAAGGGGTTATAATTCACCCCTCCACTTT	CASSLRGYNSPLHF
.	TRBV20-1	.	TRBJ1-1	TGCAGTGCTAGTGAGGGGTCGGGCACTGAAGCTTTCTTT	CSASEGSGTEAFF
.	TRBV3-1/TRBV3-2	once	TRBJ2-7	TGTGCCAGCAGCGATCCCACAGGCGGCAACTACGAGCAGTACTTC	CASSDPTGGNYEQYF
.	TRBV5-4	.	TRBJ2-7	TGTGCCAGCAGCTTGGCTTATCTAGGGCAGGGTTCCTACGAGCAGTACTTC	CASSLAYLGQGSYEQYF
TRBD1	TRBV3-1/TRBV3-2	.	TRBJ1-4	TGTGCCAGCAGCCAGGACAGGGGGTATACTAATGAAAAACTGTTTTTT	CASSQDRGYTNEKLFF
.	TRBV20-1	.	TRBJ2-7	TGCAGTGCTAGTAATCGAGGCAGCTCCTACGAGCAGTACTTC	CSASNRGSSYEQYF
.	TRBV24-1	.	TRBJ2-7	TGTGCCACCCTGCCGGGTTCGTTCTCCTACGAGCAGTACTTC	CATLPGSFSYEQYF
.	TRBV6-5	once	TRBJ2-7	TGTGCCAGCATCCTAGGGGGGTACGAGCAGTACTTC	CASILGGYEQYF
TRBD2	TRBV7-3	.	TRBJ2-1	TGTGCCAGCAGCGTGACTAGCGGGGGGGCACGGGAGCAGTTCTTC	CASSVTSGGAREQFF
TRBD2	TRBV5-4	.	TRBJ2-2	TGTGCCAGCAGCTTGTTCCGGAGCGGGGACACCGGGGAGCTGTTTTTT	CASSLFRSGDTGELFF
.	TRBV11-2	.	TRBJ2-1	TGTGCCAGCAGCTTAGGGGGGAGCGGGCACTACAATGAGCAGTTCTTC	CASSLGGSGHYNEQFF
.	TRBV30	.	TRBJ2-2	TGTGCCTGGAGTGTATCGGAGGGGCTGTTTTTT	CAWSVSEGLFF
.	TRBV11-2	.	TRBJ2-7	TGTGCCAGCAGCTTCCTACAGGGAAGGTCCCTCTACGAGCAGTACTTC	CASSFLQGRSLYEQYF
.	TRBV6-6	.	TRBJ2-5	TGTGCCAGCAGTCCATCCCGGGGGTTACCGAGCCAGGAGACCCAGTACTTC	CASSPSRGLPSQETQYF
TRBD2	TRBV6-1	once	TRBJ2-7	TGTGCCAGCAGTGAAGGAATTAGCGGGCGAACCTACGAGCAGTACTTC	CASSEGISGRTYEQYF
TRBD1	TRBV5-1	.	TRBJ2-2	TGCGCCAGCAGCTTGGTCCAAGTCGGGACAGGGTCCGGGGAGCTGTTTTTT	CASSLVQVGTGSGELFF
TRBD1	TRBV7-2	.	TRBJ1-2	TGTGCCCTAACGGACAGGGCTGGGGATGGCTACACCTTC	CALTDRAGDGYTF
TRBD2	TRBV5-1	.	TRBJ2-1	TGCGCCAGCAGCTCCTCTAGCGGGGTCTACAATGAGCAGTTCTTC	CASSSSSGVYNEQFF
.	TRBV7-2	.	TRBJ2-1	TGTGCCAGCCTGACCTTAACGGGAACAACCCGGAGGAATGAGCAGTTCTTC	CASLTLTGTTRRNEQFF
.	TRBV12-5	.	TRBJ1-3	TGTGCTAGTGGTTTGGGACAAGTGCCTGGAAACACCATATATTTT	CASGLGQVPGNTIYF
TRBD1	TRBV19	.	TRBJ2-7	TGTGCCAGTAGTATTAGTGACAGGGGTCCCTACGAGCAGTACTTC	CASSISDRGPYEQYF
.	TRBV28	.	TRBJ1-5	TGTGCCAGCAGTTCACAAGGGGGGGCAGGGTTCCAGCCCCAGCATTTT	CASSSQGGAGFQPQHF
.	TRBV2	once	TRBJ1-1	TGTGCCAGCAGGGCAACGAACACTGAAGCTTTCTTT	CASRATNTEAFF
.	TRBV5-8	.	TRBJ2-3	TGTGCCAGCAGCTATGGTGGGGGGACGGATACGCAGTATTTT	CASSYGGGTDTQYF
.	TRBV6-2/TRBV6-3	.	TRBJ1-1	TGTGCCAGCAGTAACCTATTGAACAGAAAGAACACTGAAGCTTTCTTT	CASSNLLNRKNTEAFF
.	TRBV18	.	TRBJ1-1	TGTGCCAGCTCGCCAAAAACTGAAGCTTTCTTT	CASSPKTEAFF
TRBD1	TRBV7-9	.	TRBJ1-1	TGTGCCAGCAGCTGGGGACAGGGAGGCACTGAAGCTTTCTTT	CASSWGQGGTEAFF
TRBD1	TRBV27	.	TRBJ1-6	TGTGCCAGCAGTTTATTCCAGCGACAGGGTTGGCCTAATTCACCCCTCCACTTT	CASSLFQRQGWPNSPLHF
TRBD1	TRBV5-4	.	TRBJ1-2	TGTGCCAGCAGCTTGTACAGGGGCGAGTATGGCTACACCTTC	CASSLYRGEYGYTF
.	TRBV7-2	.	TRBJ1-2	TGTGCCAGCAGCTTAGAGTGGGCAACAGGGGGCTACACCTTC	CASSLEWATGGYTF
TRBD2	TRBV5-6	.	TRBJ2-3	TGTGCCAGCAGCCGGATGGTAGCGGGGGGAGATACGCAGTATTTT	CASSRMVAGGDTQYF
TRBD1	TRBV7-3	once	TRBJ1-5	TGTGCCAGCAGCCGAGACAGGGGGCGCGATCAGCCCCAGCATTTT	CASSRDRGRDQPQHF
.	TRBV3-1/TRBV3-2	.	TRBJ1-4	TGTGCCAGCAGCCCCGGGTCAAGAGATGAAAAACTGTTTTTT	CASSPGSRDEKLFF
.	TRBV7-9	.	TRBJ2-3	TGTGCCAGCAGCTTACACGGTACTAGCACAGATACGCAGTATTTT	CASSLHGTSTDTQYF
TRBD2	TRBV9	.	TRBJ2-3	TGTGCCAGCAGCGCGGGACTAACTAGCACAGATACGCAGTATTTT	CASSAGLTSTDTQYF
.	TRBV7-9	.	TRBJ2-2	TGTGCCAGCAGCAACTGGACTTCCGGGGAGCTGTTTTTT	CASSNWTSGELFF
.	TRBV7-9	.	TRBJ1-1	TGTGCCAGCACCCACTACCGGGGGAGGGGGAACACTGAAGCTTTCTTT	CASTHYRGRGNTEAFF
TRBD1	TRBV9	.	TRBJ2-1	TGTGCCAGCAGCCCCCGGGACAGGGGCAATGAGCAGTTCTTC	CASSPRDRGNEQFF
.	TRBV3-1/TRBV3-2	.	TRBJ1-1	TGTGCCAGCAGCCCAAGTAACACTGAAGCTTTCTTT	CASSPSNTEAFF